These 30 T cell receptor beta chains originate from one sample sequenced in a study of OX40 agonist ivuxolimab in advanced cancers. Here immunoSEQ multiplex PCR was the method, and the copy in TCRdb shows in-frame clones only, minus some. This sample has tens of thousands of clones; around 87% occur once, and the top ten carry less than 0.25%. The source was CD4+ or CD8+ T cells sorted from blood, collected in a trial of the OX40 agonist ivuxolimab. The receptors shown here come from an adult with an advanced solid tumor such as melanoma, head and neck, liver or kidney cancer.

V and J are TRBV11-3 and TRBJ2-5, with D unclear. The ends were cut back, 4 bases at V and 3 bases at J, with 9 bases in the middle. CDR1 is SGHNT, CDR2 YENEEA, per germline. This CDR3 is built from 13 residues. CDR3 nucleotide sequence: TGTGCCAGCAGCTCCCAGGTCGAAGAGACCCAGTACTTC. It yields the protein CASSSQVEETQYF.

The chain is built from TRBV27 and TRBJ2-7; 10 bases match TRBD1. Germline CDR1 reads MNHEY; CDR2 reads SMNVEV (reference sequence). V lost 9 bases, J lost 0 bases, and 11 bases stayed unmatched. This CDR3 comprises 16 residues. The CDR3 coding sequence is TGTGCCAGTACGTTATTCGGGGACAGGGGCTCCTACGAGCAGTACTTC. Amino acids: CASTLFGDRGSYEQYF.

The chain carries TRBV6-5 and TRBJ1-1; D is uncertain. Germline V gene data show CDR1 as MNHEY and CDR2 as SVGAGI. This CDR3 is built from 15 residues. The germline V and J ends were trimmed by 6 bases and 1 base, with 15 bases remaining between them. CDR3 amino acids: CASRRATAGNTEAFF. CDR3 DNA sequence: TGTGCCAGCAGACGCGCGACCGCTGGGAACACTGAAGCTTTCTTT.

This sequence joins TRBV15 and TRBJ2-1; D unclear. The CDR3 runs 14 residues. Deletions cut 5 bases from V and 0 bases from J, with 8 bases between. Germline V lookup: CDR1 LNHNV, CDR2 YYDKDF (reference sequence). The CDR3 DNA reads as TGTGCCACCAGCGTCCGTGGCTCCTACAATGAGCAGTTCTTC. It is translated as CATSVRGSYNEQFF.

With regard to this clone: At one boundary the junction diverges from the germline segment, which might be a read error. The chain joins TRBV6-1 to TRBJ1-5; TRBD1 matches at 9 bases. The CDR3 contains 19 residues. Germline V gene lookup returns CDR1 MNHNS and CDR2 SASEGT. CDR3 in DNA: TGTGCCGGCAGTGATCTTTCGGGACAGGGCCTATATAGCAATCAGCCCCAGCATTTT. Protein: CAGSDLSGQGLYSNQPQHF.

This chain joins TRBV7-2 and TRBJ2-3; D possibly corresponds to TRBD1 (5 bases). The V and J ends lost 3 bases and 2 bases respectively, with 12 bases between them. CDR3 size: 15 residues. Looked up from germline, CDR1 is SGHTA and CDR2 is FQGNSA. For the CDR3, the DNA is TGTGCCAGCAGCTTTCTAGGGGATCTCACAGATACGCAGTATTTT. Its protein product is CASSFLGDLTDTQYF.

This chain joins TRBV6-5 and TRBJ2-5; 8 bases fit TRBD1. Losses at the gene ends were 5 bases for V and 1 base for J; bases not matched to a gene: 3. The CDR3 has 14 residues. The germline gives CDR1 MNHEY, CDR2 SVGAGI. The CDR3 sequence is CASSTGTGQETQYF. The CDR3 coding sequence is TGTGCCAGCAGTACTGGGACAGGCCAAGAGACCCAGTACTTC.

This chain uses TRBV6-5 with TRBJ2-7; 10 bases line up with TRBD1. The CDR3 totals 15 residues. Germline values: CDR1 MNHEY, CDR2 SVGAGI. Trimming removed 6 bases from V and 7 bases from J; junction bases left unmatched: 12. DNA for the CDR3: TGTGCCAGCAGCTACCGACCGGGACAGGGGAGAGAGCAGTACTTC. Translation gives CASSYRPGQGREQYF.

Concerning this clone itself: The sample contains more than one DNA sequence encoding this CDR3. V and J are TRBV18 and TRBJ2-7; TRBD2 might be the D (5 bases). The CDR3 is 12 amino acids. V lost 2 bases and J lost 4, with 6 bases in between. The germline CDR1 and CDR2 sequences are KGHSH and LQKENI. As DNA, the CDR3 is TGTGCCAGCTCACCAGGAGGATACGAGCAGTACTTC. It translates to CASSPGGYEQYF.

The chain carries TRBV4-2 and TRBJ2-7; a possible D gene is TRBD1 (6 bases). Germline V gene lookup returns CDR1 LGHNA and CDR2 YNFKEQ. Trimming took 1 base from V and 0 from J, leaving 10 bases between them. This CDR3 spans 15 amino acids. Here the CDR3 DNA reads TGTGCCAGCAGCCAAGTCCAAGGGGGCTCCTACGAGCAGTACTTC. It codes for CASSQVQGGSYEQYF.

The chain is built from TRBV18 and TRBJ1-2; D is ambiguous. Germline V gives CDR1 KGHSH, CDR2 LQKENI. V lost 3 bases to trimming and J lost 4 bases, with 15 bases between them. The CDR3 is 15 amino acids. The CDR3: CASSPVPKKGYGYTF. CDR3 in DNA: TGTGCCAGCTCACCCGTACCGAAAAAGGGCTATGGCTACACCTTC.

V gene TRBV5-1 combines with J gene TRBJ1-1, with 9 nucleotides matching TRBD1. V was clipped by 4 bases and J by 11 bases; unmatched bases: 9. This CDR3 region has 13 residues. CDR1 SGHRS and CDR2 YFSETQ come from the germline V gene. In nucleotides, the CDR3 is TGCGCCAGCAGCCCAACGGGACAGGGTCTGGCTTTCTTT. It encodes CASSPTGQGLAFF.

V usage is TRBV14 and J usage is TRBJ1-1, with 7 bases fitting TRBD1. Trimming cost V 0 bases and J 10 bases; bases outside gene matches: 8. This CDR3 has 14 amino acids. Germline values: CDR1 SGHDN, CDR2 FVKESK. Written as DNA, the CDR3 is TGTGCCAGCAGCCAAGATAGGAGGGGGCTGGCAGCTTTCTTT. Amino acid sequence: CASSQDRRGLAAFF.

This rearrangement joins TRBV29-1 to TRBJ2-7; 8 nucleotides line up with TRBD2. This CDR3 has 14 amino acids. The germline V gene has CDR1 SQVTM and CDR2 ANQGSEA. The ends lost 4 bases at V and 5 bases at J; junction bases unmatched: 10. The CDR3 is CSVVSSGKRDEQYF. The CDR3 DNA sequence: TGCAGCGTTGTAAGTAGCGGGAAACGGGACGAGCAGTACTTC.

The rearrangement uses TRBV18 and TRBJ1-4, with D tentatively TRBD1 (5 bases). The V gene's germline CDR1 is KGHSH and CDR2 LQKENI. This CDR3 comprises 14 residues. V gave up 2 bases and J gave up 10 bases, with 14 bases separating them. CDR3 bases: TGTGCCAGCTCACCAATGGCAGGGAACCGAAAACTGTTTTTT. This sequence encodes CASSPMAGNRKLFF.

This chain joins TRBV7-3 and TRBJ2-2; D is possibly TRBD2 (5 bases). The CDR3 runs 16 residues. V was shortened by 1 base and J by 4 bases, with 13 bases between the two germline ends. CDR1 SGHTA and CDR2 FQGTGA come from the germline V gene. CDR3 sequence reads: CASSLMSGVGTGELFF. Here the CDR3 DNA reads TGTGCCAGCAGCTTAATGTCCGGGGTGGGCACCGGGGAGCTGTTTTTT.

The chain uses TRBV6-5 and TRBJ2-2, with D possibly being TRBD1 or TRBD2 (5 bases each). Trimming shortened V by 1 base and J by 2 bases, and 11 bases separated the two germline ends. Germline-derived CDR1 and CDR2 are MNHEY and SVGAGI. The CDR3 loop spans 16 amino acids. CDR3 region: CASSYLGTGNTGELFF. CDR3 nucleotides: TGTGCCAGCAGTTACTTGGGGACGGGAAACACCGGGGAGCTGTTTTTT.

The chain links TRBV27 to TRBJ2-7; 8 bases fit TRBD2. V lost 4 bases and J lost 4; bases outside the gene matches: 9. The germline V gene has CDR1 MNHEY and CDR2 SMNVEV (reference sequence). The CDR3 contains 15 residues. The chain's CDR3 is CASSSLISGMYEQYF. The DNA of the CDR3 is TGTGCCAGCAGTTCCCTGATTAGCGGGATGTACGAGCAGTACTTC.

The chain employs TRBV5-1 and TRBJ1-2, with 11 bases that match TRBD1. CDR1 is SGHRS, CDR2 YFSETQ, per germline. The CDR3 has 16 amino acids. V shed 3 bases, J shed 6 bases, and the junction held 10 bases outside the gene matches. The CDR3 coding sequence is TGCGCCAGCAGCTACGGGACAGGGGGGCCCCTAAATGGCTACACCTTC. Its protein product is CASSYGTGGPLNGYTF.

DNA for the CDR3: TGCGCCAGCCAGCGGGGGCCGGGAGTGGAGACCCAGTACTTC. It is translated as CASQRGPGVETQYF. The chain employs TRBV4-1 and TRBJ2-5, with TRBD2 matching over 8 bases. V lost 8 bases to trimming and J lost 5 bases; unmatched junction nucleotides: 10. The CDR3 extends over 14 amino acids. CDR1 is MGHRA, CDR2 YSYEKL, per germline.

The chain is built from TRBV27 and TRBJ1-5; 10 bases are shared with TRBD1. This CDR3 comprises 17 residues. The V and J ends lost 6 bases and 2 bases, in that order; junction bases with no gene match: 10. Looked up from germline, CDR1 is MNHEY and CDR2 is SMNVEV (reference sequence). The CDR3 here is CASSILGTGEGNQPQHF. DNA of the CDR3: TGTGCCAGCAGCATTTTGGGGACAGGGGAAGGCAATCAGCCCCAGCATTTT.

The V gene is TRBV14, the J gene TRBJ2-3, with a possible D match to TRBD2 (6 bases). Trimming cost V 4 bases and J 2 bases, with 10 bases left between them. The CDR3 consists of 14 residues. Germline assignment: CDR1 SGHDN and CDR2 FVKESK. The CDR3 bases are TGTGCCAGCAGCCTGGGACTGACCACAGATACGCAGTATTTT. Translated, it gives CASSLGLTTDTQYF.

The rearrangement links TRBV15 to TRBJ2-4; D ambiguous. The germline V gene has CDR1 LNHNV and CDR2 YYDKDF (reference sequence). V lost 9 bases, J lost 5 bases, and 14 bases lay in between. The CDR3 sequence is 13 residues long. In DNA form, the CDR3 reads TGTGCCACGACGTTGGGCGGTGAAAACATTCAGTACTTC. Translated, it gives CATTLGGENIQYF.

The chain is built from TRBV10-2 and TRBJ1-1; a possible D gene is TRBD1 (5 bases). The V and J ends lost 3 bases and 1 base respectively, with 15 bases between them. CDR1 and CDR2 from the germline V gene are WSHSY and SAAADI. The CDR3 spans 16 residues. The CDR3, as DNA: TGCGCCAGCAGTGATCGGGGTAAGGGACCGAACACTGAAGCTTTCTTT. It encodes CASSDRGKGPNTEAFF.

The V and J genes are TRBV18 and TRBJ2-7, with unresolved D. V lost 3 bases, J lost 5 bases, and 11 bases lay in between. CDR1 and CDR2 from the germline V gene are KGHSH and LQKENI. This CDR3 region has 13 residues. The CDR3 reads CASSPSVGDEQYF. In DNA form, the CDR3 reads TGTGCCAGCTCACCGTCGGTCGGCGACGAGCAGTACTTC.

The chain has TRBV11-2 and TRBJ2-3, with D possibly being TRBD1 or TRBD2 (5 bases each). The V end lost 9 bases, the J end lost 1 base, and 14 bases lay between the germline ends. Germline CDR1 is SGHAT and CDR2 is FQNNGV. There are 14 residues in the CDR3. CDR3: CASQGLGGTDTQYF. DNA of the CDR3: TGTGCCAGTCAAGGTTTGGGGGGCACAGATACGCAGTATTTT. The variable domain in full, with the rest retrieved from reference TRBV11-2 and TRBJ2-3, is EAGVAQSPRYKIIEKRQSVAFWCNPISGHATLYWYQQILGQGPKLLIQFQNNGVVDDSQLPKDRFSAERLKGVDSTLKIQPAKLEDSAVYLCASQGLGGTDTQYFGPGTRLTVL.

This chain uses TRBV11-3 with TRBJ2-7; the D is unclear. V was cut by 7 bases and J by 4 bases, with 11 bases left in between. Germline CDR1 SGHNT, CDR2 YENEEA. This CDR3 comprises 12 residues. The CDR3 reads CASKGLSYEQYF. The DNA for the CDR3 is TGTGCCAGCAAAGGCTTGTCGTACGAGCAGTACTTC.

This chain joins TRBV18 and TRBJ2-1; D unclear. CDR1 is KGHSH, CDR2 LQKENI, per germline. The CDR3 sequence is 11 residues long. Trimming stripped 5 bases from V and 14 bases from J, with 13 bases between. CDR3 nucleotide sequence: TGTGCCAGCTCAACCCTTGAGGAAAAGTTCTTC. Its translation: CASSTLEEKFF.

This sequence joins TRBV28 and TRBJ2-4; 9 nucleotides agree with TRBD1. The V and J ends lost 5 bases and 0 bases, in that order; junction bases with no gene match: 11. The V gene's germline CDR1 is MDHEN and CDR2 SYDVKM. This CDR3 comprises 18 residues. The CDR3 nucleotides are TGTGCCAGCAGTCCGCTCCCGGACAGGGGACTAGCCAAAAACATTCAGTACTTC. Amino acids: CASSPLPDRGLAKNIQYF.

This chain connects TRBV19 to TRBJ1-6; D is possibly TRBD1 (6 bases). The V and J ends lost 7 bases and 10 bases respectively, with 14 bases between them. The CDR3 spans 13 residues. Germline CDR1 and CDR2: LNHDA and SQIVND (reference sequence). CDR3 DNA sequence: TGTGCCAGTACCTGGGACACAGAATCACCCCTCCACTTT. Its translation is CASTWDTESPLHF.